Listed here are 16 T cell receptor beta chains from one sample, sequenced in a study of T cell responses to AZD1222 COVID-19 vaccine (dated by TCRdb to about 2021). Read against the paper, the sample's time point label means: about 28 days (+/-7) after the second vaccine dose. The library was made by the immunoSEQ multiplex PCR assay. Not all clones reach the TCRdb copy of this immuneACCESS table, which keeps in-frame sequences only. Checked studies attribute under half of the gap to unresolved V genes and leave the rest unexplained. Here the sample has more than 95,000 clones; around nine tenths occur a single time. 1.6% of the sample is held by the ten biggest clonotypes. The sample was peripheral blood, taken 28 days after the second AZD1222 dose. Receptors originate from an adult who received the AZD1222 COVID-19 vaccine.

The CDR3 reads CASSLGLAEFF. The CDR3 bases are TGTGCCAGCAGTTTAGGACTAGCGGAATTCTTC. J is TRBJ2-1 and V is TRBV28; TRBD2 matches 10 bases. The CDR3 contains 11 residues. Per germline, CDR1 MDHEN and CDR2 SYDVKM. V lost 2 bases, J lost 16 bases, and 2 bases stayed unmatched.

The rearrangement joins TRBV4-1 to TRBJ1-1; D remains ambiguous. Trimming stripped 0 bases from V and 2 bases from J, with 4 bases between. The germline V gene has CDR1 MGHRA and CDR2 YSYEKL. The CDR3 runs 13 residues. In DNA form, the CDR3 reads TGCGCCAGCAGCCAAGAGCCTAACACTGAAGCTTTCTTT. Its translation: CASSQEPNTEAFF.

This clone has only one observation. The chain couples TRBV19 to TRBJ1-1; D remains unclear. Germline CDR1 reads LNHDA; CDR2 reads SQIVND (reference sequence). CDR3 length equals 14 residues. Trimming pared 7 bases from V and 3 bases from J, leaving 15 bases between. CDR3 residues: CASNPDRRDTEAFF. The DNA for the CDR3 is TGTGCCAGTAATCCGGATCGAAGGGACACTGAAGCTTTCTTT.

The V gene is TRBV18, the J gene TRBJ2-3; no clear D. Germline CDR1 is KGHSH and CDR2 is LQKENI. V lost 1 base and J 2 bases, leaving 7 bases between the germline ends. The CDR3 is 14 residues long. CDR3 sequence (DNA): TGTGCCAGCTCACCACAGGCCATCACAGATACGCAGTATTTT. Its protein is CASSPQAITDTQYF.

This clone was recorded only once. This chain uses TRBV30 with TRBJ1-1, with D possibly matching TRBD1 (5 bases). This CDR3 region has 13 residues. The V and J ends lost 7 bases and 4 bases respectively, with 16 bases between them. Germline V lookup: CDR1 GTSNPN, CDR2 SVGIG (reference sequence). CDR3 in amino acids: CALDMRGGTEAFF. The CDR3 DNA sequence: TGTGCCTTGGATATGAGGGGCGGCACTGAAGCTTTCTTT.

This chain connects TRBV27 to TRBJ1-5; no definite D call. V was pared by 4 bases and J by 11 bases, with 18 bases between. CDR1 and CDR2 from the germline V gene are MNHEY and SMNVEV (reference sequence). The CDR3 extends over 14 amino acids. As DNA, the CDR3 is TGTGCCAGCAGTTCCGGGCGTACTGGGGAGGCCCAGCATTTT. Its protein is CASSSGRTGEAQHF.

V and J are TRBV10-1 and TRBJ1-1; the D is unclear. CDR3 length: 14 residues. Germline V gene sequence: CDR1 WNHNN, CDR2 SYGVQD (reference sequence). Trimming stripped 2 bases from V and 4 bases from J, with 11 bases between. Written as DNA, the CDR3 is TGCGCCAGCAGTGAGACTTATCCAGCCACTGAAGCTTTCTTT. Its protein is CASSETYPATEAFF.

V usage is TRBV7-3 and J usage is TRBJ1-2; the match to TRBD1 covers 9 bases. Germline CDR1 SGHTA, CDR2 FQGTGA. The CDR3 runs to 15 residues. The V and J ends lost 2 bases and 7 bases, in that order; junction bases with no gene match: 8. CDR3 amino acids: CASSLAGQGSGGYTF. Written as DNA, the CDR3 is TGTGCCAGCAGCTTAGCGGGACAGGGCTCAGGTGGCTACACCTTC.

As for this clone: This specimen includes other DNA sequences encoding the same CDR3. The V call is TRBV30, the J call TRBJ1-6; D is unresolved. The CDR3 has 14 residues. Trimming pared 0 bases from V and 7 bases from J, leaving 10 bases between. CDR1 and CDR2 from the germline V gene are GTSNPN and SVGIG (reference sequence). The CDR3 protein is CAWSVVGLNSPLHF. The CDR3, as DNA: TGTGCCTGGAGTGTCGTAGGGTTAAATTCACCCCTCCACTTT.

This chain joins TRBV12-3 or TRBV12-4 and TRBJ1-5; 8 nucleotides agree with TRBD1. The CDR3 contains 13 residues. Trimming at V came to 6 bases and at J to 11 bases, leaving 9 bases not matched to a gene. The CDR3 sequence: CASRVQGGSSQHF. In DNA form, the CDR3 reads TGTGCCAGCAGGGTACAGGGGGGGTCATCCCAGCATTTT.

Here the CDR3 reads CASSPDRLSYEQYF. The CDR3 nucleotides are TGTGCCAGCAGCCCCGACAGGCTCTCCTACGAGCAGTACTTC. The chain couples TRBV27 to TRBJ2-7; tentatively, D is TRBD1 (6 bases). Per the germline V gene, CDR1 is MNHEY and CDR2 is SMNVEV (reference sequence). The CDR3 extends over 14 amino acids. V was pared by 6 bases and J by 0 bases, with 12 bases between.

The chain employs TRBV7-8 and TRBJ2-3; D is perhaps TRBD1 (5 bases). This CDR3 region has 17 residues. Germline CDR1 reads SGHVS; CDR2 reads FQNEAQ. Trimming left V 1 base short and J 4 bases short, with 18 bases between. CDR3 amino acids: CASSLGRTLVSADTQYF. In DNA form, the CDR3 reads TGTGCCAGCAGCTTAGGTAGGACACTCGTATCCGCAGATACGCAGTATTTT.

J is TRBJ2-1 and V is TRBV9; no clear D gene. CDR1 SGDLS and CDR2 YYNGEE come from the germline V gene. Trimming removed 0 bases at V and 7 bases at J, with 5 bases between. The length of the CDR3 is 12 residues. The CDR3 bases are TGTGCCAGCAGCGTAGAAGGGAATGAGCAGTTCTTC. It is translated as CASSVEGNEQFF.

The CDR3 nucleotides are TGCAGCGTTGCCAGGGGGCAGGGAGAGACCCAGTACTTC. Translating gives CSVARGQGETQYF. The V gene is TRBV29-1, the J gene TRBJ2-5; 8 bases agree with TRBD1. V dropped 4 bases and J dropped 4; count of bases not matched to a gene: 5. Germline CDR1 SQVTM, CDR2 ANQGSEA. The CDR3 sequence is 13 residues long.

The chain is built from TRBV7-3 and TRBJ2-2, with 9 nucleotides matching TRBD1. The germline CDR1 and CDR2 sequences are SGHTA and FQGTGA. The length of the CDR3 is 16 residues. Trimming removed 6 bases from V and 7 bases from J; junction bases left unmatched: 12. The CDR3 DNA follows: TGTGCCAGCAGTCGCTCCGGGACAGGGTGGGTCGGGGAGCTGTTTTTT. This codes for CASSRSGTGWVGELFF.

This clone was detected only once. The V call is TRBV2, the J call TRBJ2-7, with unresolved D. Germline assignment: CDR1 SNHLY and CDR2 FYNNEI. Deletions cut 6 bases from V and 5 bases from J, with 5 bases between. This CDR3 region has 10 residues. CDR3 coding DNA: TGTGCCAGCAGGGGAAACGAGCAGTACTTC. As protein: CASRGNEQYF.